The rows below give T cell receptor beta chains drawn from one sample of a study of blood T cell repertoires in COVID-19. TCRdb's copy holds only in-frame clones and misses some; the assay was immunoSEQ multiplex PCR. Of 250,000 to 350,000 clones in the sample, about nine tenths are singletons; the top ten hold 2.2%. Sequencing used peripheral blood. These receptors were collected from a woman aged 50 to 60 who had recovered from COVID-19. Each CDR3 is given with its conserved first and last residue. D genes are given only for firm matches. A clone size is listed for some rows: how often the clone was seen (once, few, many), or a class if it is expanded.

D	size	V	J	CDR3
NA	once	TRBV30	TRBJ1-6	CAWSYGTDGSPLHF
NA	once	TRBV14	TRBJ1-5	CASSQGQYQPQHF
NA	NA	TRBV11-2	TRBJ2-3	CASSWDKFSTDTQYF
NA	NA	TRBV3-1/TRBV3-2	TRBJ1-2	CASSHLPRGSRGYTF
NA	NA	TRBV9	TRBJ2-1	CASSVALGAEQFF
TRBD1	once	TRBV6-5	TRBJ2-5	CASRTGGAFHETQYF
NA	NA	TRBV28	TRBJ1-2	CASTLEGGYGYTF
NA	NA	TRBV10-1	TRBJ2-3	CASSESDSFTDTQYF
TRBD2	NA	TRBV29-1	TRBJ2-7	CSVAPTSGDFSYEQYF
TRBD1	NA	TRBV18	TRBJ1-2	CASSPNRGLLNYGYTF
TRBD1	NA	TRBV19	TRBJ1-1	CASSLDRETEAFF
TRBD2	NA	TRBV5-1	TRBJ2-5	CASRPGLAGGHRETQYF
NA	NA	TRBV11-2	TRBJ2-2	CASSFRGGTGELFF
NA	NA	TRBV6-1	TRBJ1-3	CASSDRGLGNTIYF
NA	NA	TRBV19	TRBJ1-5	CASSISRGNQPQHF
TRBD2	NA	TRBV5-1	TRBJ2-2	CASSLGLAGVPGELFF
NA	NA	TRBV21-1	TRBJ2-3	CASSKTAGRDTDTQYF
NA	once	TRBV20-1	TRBJ1-2	CSARASPEGTF
TRBD2	NA	TRBV4-1	TRBJ2-7	CASSQDPSGGAYEQYF
TRBD1	NA	TRBV7-8	TRBJ1-1	CASSPGQGFERNTEAFF
TRBD2	NA	TRBV4-3	TRBJ2-7	CASSPGVAGIYEQYF
TRBD1	once	TRBV6-4	TRBJ2-3	CASSDRTGGGTQYF
NA	NA	TRBV27	TRBJ1-1	CASSFRSGGEAFF
NA	once	TRBV29-1	TRBJ2-1	CSVEQSSPKVDEQFF
NA	NA	TRBV28	TRBJ1-1	CASSIRLGSRNTEAFF
NA	NA	TRBV5-4	TRBJ2-7	CASSLDRSYEQYF
TRBD1	NA	TRBV19	TRBJ1-2	CASSMVTGTGAFPNYGYTF
NA	NA	TRBV28	TRBJ1-2	CASIKGLDYGYTF
NA	many	TRBV18	TRBJ2-2	CASSPGGLNTGELFF
NA	once	TRBV6-5	TRBJ2-3	CASSSKGGSQYF
NA	once	TRBV7-9	TRBJ1-6	CASSLELGGAVNSPLHF
TRBD2	NA	TRBV5-1	TRBJ2-3	CASSTRTSGSTDTQYF
NA	NA	TRBV15	TRBJ2-7	CATSRGGEHEQYF
TRBD1	NA	TRBV5-4	TRBJ1-2	CASREGTGVYGYTF
NA	NA	TRBV28	TRBJ2-1	CASDPGRYNEQFF
TRBD1	NA	TRBV9	TRBJ2-7	CASSVAGQGYEQYF
NA	NA	TRBV4-3	TRBJ2-7	CASSRSDSYYEQYF
NA	NA	TRBV19	TRBJ2-7	CARKMGASEQYF
TRBD1	NA	TRBV19	TRBJ1-1	CASSISRGQGANTEAFF
TRBD1	NA	TRBV28	TRBJ1-2	CATGQEGGYTF
TRBD2	NA	TRBV24-1	TRBJ2-2	CATPTSGANTGELFF
TRBD2	NA	TRBV9	TRBJ2-7	CASSVGASGRIHEQYF
TRBD2	NA	TRBV7-8	TRBJ2-1	CASSGGLAGGNEQFF
NA	few	TRBV6-2/TRBV6-3	TRBJ1-1	CASSLLGGTEAFF
TRBD2	few	TRBV5-1	TRBJ2-3	CASRTGTSGENTQYF
TRBD1	NA	TRBV28	TRBJ1-2	CASSLNRGSGYTF
TRBD1	NA	TRBV12-3/TRBV12-4	TRBJ2-7	CASSRTGAEQYF
NA	NA	TRBV5-1	TRBJ1-5	CASSLAGNSNQPQHF
NA	NA	TRBV7-7	TRBJ2-1	CASSSGVYNEQFF
NA	NA	TRBV29-1	TRBJ1-1	CSGDRQGEVTEAFF